The 23 T cell receptor beta chains below come from one sample, sequenced in a study of CD8 T cells in Susac syndrome (dated by TCRdb to between 2017 and 2020). Libraries came from the immunoSEQ multiplex PCR assay. RNA was extracted using the RNeasy kit, and about 0.5 to 1 microgram was reverse transcribed with random hexamers. The public reads were reanalyzed by TCRdb: fastp trimming at Q25, MiXCR alignment, in-frame beta chains only. Entries are consolidated by CDR3 protein sequence, retaining the most common genes and DNA. For this sample the table gives about 250,000 distinct CDR3 sequences, of which roughly 95% were detected only once. Around 0.067% of the sample belongs to the ten largest clones. Specimen: CD4+ T cells from PBMCs. Receptors originate from a human donor with multiple sclerosis.

This chain connects TRBV7-9 to TRBJ2-3, with 8 bases that match TRBD1. Losses at the gene ends were 5 bases for V and 4 bases for J; bases not matched to a gene: 2. CDR3 length equals 13 residues. Germline CDR1 and CDR2: SEHNR and FQNEAQ (reference sequence). CDR3 residues: CASSPRGPDTQYF. DNA for the CDR3: TGTGCCAGCAGCCCCAGGGGGCCAGATACGCAGTATTTT.

The chain recombines TRBV19 with TRBJ2-2, with a weak D call TRBD2 (7 bases). The CDR3 totals 17 residues. The germline V gene has CDR1 LNHDA and CDR2 SQIVND (reference sequence). V was cut by 3 bases and J by 6 bases, with 20 bases left in between. CDR3 sequence reads: CASSMGAGAFYAGELFF. As DNA, the CDR3 is TGTGCCAGTAGTATGGGTGCGGGGGCGTTTTACGCCGGGGAGCTGTTTTTT.

V is TRBV14 and J is TRBJ2-6; the D is unclear. CDR1 SGHDN and CDR2 FVKESK come from the germline V gene. The CDR3 is made up of 17 amino acids. Trimming took off 0 bases at V and 0 bases at J, with 9 bases between the two ends. The CDR3 loop is CASSQDLQFSGANVLTF. CDR3 sequence (DNA): TGTGCCAGCAGCCAAGATCTACAGTTCTCTGGGGCCAACGTCCTGACTTTC.

This clonotype was seen a handful of times. This chain connects TRBV5-8 to TRBJ1-6, with a possible D match to TRBD1 (5 bases). This CDR3 is 14 amino acids long. Deletions cut 0 bases from V and 9 bases from J, with 10 bases between. CDR1 SGHTS and CDR2 YDEGEE come from the germline V gene. CDR3 region: CASSLGGVSSPLHF. CDR3 nucleotide sequence: TGTGCCAGCAGCTTGGGGGGGGTTAGTTCACCCCTCCACTTT. Complete variable domain (other parts from reference TRBV5-8 and TRBJ1-6): EAGVTQSPTHLIKTRGQQATLRCSPISGHTSVYWYQQALGLGLQFLLWYDEGEERNRGNFPPRFSGRQFPNYSSELNVNALELEDSALYLCASSLGGVSSPLHFGNGTRLTVT.

The V and J genes are TRBV7-9 and TRBJ1-1; 7 bases line up with TRBD1. J gave up 5 bases and V 4 bases, and 10 bases lay outside the gene matches. Looked up from germline, CDR1 is SEHNR and CDR2 is FQNEAQ (reference sequence). The CDR3 consists of 15 residues. CDR3 sequence reads: CASSSTGAGETEAFF. CDR3 in DNA: TGTGCCAGCAGCTCCACAGGGGCGGGAGAGACTGAAGCTTTCTTT.

The chain combines TRBV29-1 with TRBJ2-7, with 8 nucleotides matching TRBD1. The CDR3 loop spans 12 amino acids. Germline loops: CDR1 SQVTM, CDR2 ANQGSEA. With 2 bases clipped from V and 3 bases from J, the junction kept 0 bases outside the gene matches. The CDR3 reads CSVETGGYEQYF. As DNA, the CDR3 is TGCAGCGTTGAAACAGGGGGCTACGAGCAGTACTTC.

This clonotype was detected only once. The chain recombines TRBV13 with TRBJ2-1; 9 bases fit TRBD1. V shed 0 bases, J shed 8 bases, and the junction held 8 bases outside the gene matches. Germline-derived CDR1 and CDR2 are PRHDT and FYEKMQ (reference sequence). This CDR3 spans 16 amino acids. In nucleotides, the CDR3 is TGTGCCAGCAGCTTAGGCAGGGGACAGGGTATTGATGAGCAGTTCTTC. Its protein is CASSLGRGQGIDEQFF.

The rearrangement uses TRBV18 and TRBJ2-7, with 9 positions matching TRBD1. J was trimmed by 7 bases and V by 2 bases; bases with no gene match: 6. The CDR3 loop spans 14 amino acids. Germline CDR1 KGHSH, CDR2 LQKENI. Written as DNA, the CDR3 is TGTGCCAGCTCACCAGGGACAGGGATGGGGGAGCAGTACTTC. It yields the protein CASSPGTGMGEQYF.

This sequence joins TRBV6-1 and TRBJ2-7, with TRBD1 matching over 8 bases. With 5 bases clipped from V and 0 bases from J, the junction kept 6 bases outside the gene matches. CDR1 and CDR2 from the germline V gene are MNHNS and SASEGT. The CDR3 is 15 amino acids. The CDR3 protein is CASSPRDRISYEQYV. The CDR3 DNA sequence: TGTGCCAGCAGTCCCCGGGACAGGATCTCCTACGAGCAGTACGTC.

The V call is TRBV30, the J call TRBJ1-1, with D uncertain. The CDR3 loop spans 15 amino acids. Per the germline V gene, CDR1 is GTSNPN and CDR2 is SVGIG (reference sequence). Trimming pared 4 bases from V and 3 bases from J, leaving 18 bases between. The CDR3 reads CAWKTKVMGDTEAFF. The CDR3 DNA follows: TGTGCCTGGAAGACAAAGGTCATGGGCGACACTGAAGCTTTCTTT. Full variable domain (rest looked up from reference TRBV30 and TRBJ1-1): SQTIHQWPATLVQPVGSPLSLECTVEGTSNPNLYWYRQAAGRGLQLLFYSVGIGQISSEVPQNLSASRPQDRQFILSSKKLLLSDSGFYLCAWKTKVMGDTEAFFGQGTRLTVV.

This clonotype was seen a handful of times. The rearrangement links TRBV5-1 to TRBJ1-4; 7 positions agree with TRBD1. The CDR3 is 14 residues long. In germline, CDR1 is SGHRS, CDR2 YFSETQ. The J segment lost 3 bases and the V segment lost 4 bases, leaving 3 bases of the junction unmatched. CDR3 sequence (DNA): TGCGCCAGCAGCCTGGGACAGCCTAATGAAAAACTGTTTTTT. The encoded protein is CASSLGQPNEKLFF. The complete variable domain, with remaining parts taken from reference TRBV5-1 and TRBJ1-4, reads KAGVTQTPRYLIKTRGQQVTLSCSPISGHRSVSWYQQTPGQGLQFLFEYFSETQRNKGNFPGRFSGRQFSNSRSEMNVSTLELGDSALYLCASSLGQPNEKLFFGSGTQLSVL.

The chain carries TRBV7-9 and TRBJ1-2; D uncertain. V lost 5 bases and J lost 8, with 9 bases in between. The CDR3 has 11 residues. Germline V gene sequence: CDR1 SEHNR, CDR2 FQNEAQ (reference sequence). The CDR3 loop reads CASSPLEGYTF. The CDR3 coding sequence is TGTGCCAGCAGCCCCCTCGAGGGCTACACCTTC.

This clonotype came up a few times. The gene calls are TRBV5-1 and TRBJ1-5; 7 bases line up with TRBD1. V lost 4 bases, J lost 3 bases, and 7 bases stayed unmatched. Germline V gene lookup returns CDR1 SGHRS and CDR2 YFSETQ. The CDR3 contains 15 residues. The CDR3 sequence is CASSQDRAINQPQHF. DNA for the CDR3: TGCGCCAGCAGCCAAGACAGGGCTATCAATCAGCCCCAGCATTTT.

The genes are TRBV24-1 and TRBJ2-2; D gene uncertain. This CDR3 is 14 amino acids long. Germline lookup yields CDR1 KGHDR and CDR2 SFDVKD. Trimming took off 5 bases at V and 6 bases at J, with 12 bases between the two ends. The CDR3 protein is CATSAGLWSGELFF. The CDR3 DNA reads as TGTGCCACCAGTGCCGGGCTCTGGTCCGGGGAGCTGTTTTTT.

The gene calls are TRBV7-2 and TRBJ2-1; possibly TRBD2 for D (5 bases). The length of the CDR3 is 12 residues. Germline values: CDR1 SGHTA, CDR2 FQGNSA. The ends were cut back, 4 bases at V and 6 bases at J, with 7 bases in the middle. This chain's CDR3 is CASSWEFNEQFF. The DNA of the CDR3 is TGTGCCAGCAGCTGGGAGTTCAATGAGCAGTTCTTC.

J is TRBJ1-2 and V is TRBV7-2; D gene unclear. Trimming shortened V by 1 base and J by 13 bases, and 19 bases separated the two germline ends. Germline V gene sequence: CDR1 SGHTA, CDR2 FQGNSA. The CDR3 consists of 14 residues. CDR3 bases: TGTGCCAGCAGCTTAGGGATTAGTGTGGAGTTAATCACCTTC. Protein: CASSLGISVELITF.

This clonotype was seen only once. The chain joins TRBV18 to TRBJ1-3, with D perhaps TRBD1 (6 bases). Trimming took 9 bases from V and 4 from J, leaving 16 bases between them. Germline V lookup: CDR1 KGHSH, CDR2 LQKENI. The CDR3 is 14 amino acids. The chain's CDR3 is CASTQGPPGNTIYF. CDR3 in DNA: TGTGCCAGTACACAGGGTCCGCCCGGAAACACCATATATTTT.

Only a few counts were recorded for this clonotype. The chain recombines TRBV12-3 or TRBV12-4 with TRBJ2-3; no clear D. The V and J ends lost 4 bases and 1 base respectively, with 12 bases between them. There are 15 residues in the CDR3. CDR3 sequence (DNA): TGTGCCAGCAGTTCGCCGGATCGGGGCACAGATACGCAGTATTTT. Encoded protein: CASSSPDRGTDTQYF.

This rearrangement joins TRBV5-1 to TRBJ2-7; 11 bases agree with TRBD2. The CDR3 contains 15 residues. The junction had 11 bases not matched to a gene; V was cut back by 5 bases and J by 7 bases. Germline-derived CDR1 and CDR2 are SGHRS and YFSETQ. The CDR3 is CASRKTSGDLVEQYF. The CDR3 coding sequence is TGCGCCAGCAGAAAGACTAGCGGGGATCTGGTGGAGCAGTACTTC. Full variable domain (remainder filled in from reference TRBV5-1 and TRBJ2-7): KAGVTQTPRYLIKTRGQQVTLSCSPISGHRSVSWYQQTPGQGLQFLFEYFSETQRNKGNFPGRFSGRQFSNSRSEMNVSTLELGDSALYLCASRKTSGDLVEQYFGPGTRLTVT.

The CDR3 reads CASSQDRAGVGDTQYF. CDR3 DNA sequence: TGCGCCAGCAGCCAAGATCGTGCGGGGGTGGGAGATACGCAGTATTTT. The V call is TRBV4-1, the J call TRBJ2-3; 7 positions match TRBD2. Germline values: CDR1 MGHRA, CDR2 YSYEKL. This CDR3 contains 16 residues. The V segment lost 0 bases and the J segment 5 bases; nucleotides outside the gene matches: 8.

The genes are TRBV5-1 and TRBJ2-5, with TRBD1 matching over 11 bases. The CDR3 contains 18 residues. Per the germline V gene, CDR1 is SGHRS and CDR2 is YFSETQ. Trimming at V came to 4 bases and at J to 4 bases, leaving 15 bases not matched to a gene. DNA of the CDR3: TGCGCCAGCAGCCCCGGACAGGGGGCGCAAAGGCGGACAGAGACCCAGTACTTC. Translated, it gives CASSPGQGAQRRTETQYF.

The chain employs TRBV14 and TRBJ2-7, with D perhaps matching TRBD1 (5 bases). This CDR3 is built from 12 residues. Trimming took 8 bases from V and 5 from J, leaving 13 bases between them. The germline CDR1 and CDR2 sequences are SGHDN and FVKESK. DNA of the CDR3: TGTGCCAGCCAGAGCAGGGTAAACGAGCAGTACGTC. This translates into CASQSRVNEQYV.

The chain is built from TRBV2 and TRBJ2-1; 7 bases map to TRBD1. Germline V gives CDR1 SNHLY, CDR2 FYNNEI. This CDR3 contains 13 residues. V lost 6 bases to trimming and J lost 9 bases; unmatched junction nucleotides: 8. CDR3 nucleotides: TGTGCCAGCAGGCGAACAGGGGCGGGTGAGCAGTTCTTC. Amino acid sequence: CASRRTGAGEQFF.